Here is one T cell receptor beta chain with its context. Its specificity is not known. These data come from a study of OX40 agonist ivuxolimab in advanced cancers. Study-wide points: Undetermined was the antigen specificity of the expanded peripheral T cells. Expanded clones were, on average, more numerous among CD8+ T cells than CD4+.

Clones were sequenced by immunoSEQ multiplex PCR, and TCRdb holds only the in-frame ones, with some missing. This table holds 100,000 or so clones, just over 90% found once. The CDR3 is 13 residues long. The germline V gene encodes CDR1 SGHAT and CDR2 FQNNGV. The V gene lost 3 bases and the J gene lost 8 bases, with 13 bases spanning the gap. The input for sequencing was CD4+ or CD8+ T cells sorted from blood, taken in a trial of the OX40 agonist ivuxolimab. This receptor was taken from an adult with an advanced solid tumor such as melanoma, head and neck, liver or kidney cancer. J is TRBJ1-2 and V is TRBV11-2, with D possibly being TRBD1 (6 bases). DNA of the CDR3: TGTGCCAGCAGCTTCCAGGGGACGGGGGGCTACACCTTC. This gives the protein CASSFQGTGGYTF.